This T cell receptor beta chain stems from a study of blood T cell repertoires in COVID-19 (dated by TCRdb to about 2020). Notes on the research overall: Samples from collaborators originated in the United States, Italy and Spain and spanned both the acute and convalescent phases of COVID-19. The material from the prospective study consisted of cDNA or gDNA derived from T cells, B-cell-depleted T cells, or PBMCs. Subjects who had been exposed to COVID-19, were actively infected with it, or had recovered from it provided the deeply sampled blood TCRbeta repertoires that made up the dataset. The repertoires were made available in a free public database intended to serve as a resource for research on the immune response to SARS-CoV-2. Samples came from the ongoing ImmuneRACE study (first 160 participants) plus 1,254 subjects from 6 global collaborators. A de-identified subject ID, COVID-19 status, age in years and sex were almost always included in the sample metadata. Where HLA class I and class II types were available, the types were taken from metadata supplied by the sample provider, not from assay-based typing.

What the study reported, not specific to this receptor: The quantity of clinical and demographic metadata differed by source and by participant and was supplied without curation.

TCRbeta CDR3 regions were amplified from genomic DNA using the immunoSEQ Assay, a bias-controlled multiplex PCR. Per the authors' processing: The number of nucleated cells in each sample was estimated by amplification of reference gene primers within the assay. To quantify the absolute abundance of each unique TCRbeta CDR3 rearrangement, sequence reads were collapsed and filtered. Productive Simpson clonality was computed per sample as the square root of Simpson's diversity index over productive rearrangements. TCRdb carries this immuneACCESS record with in-frame sequences only. Its versions omit some clonotypes, under half of them owing to an unresolved V gene in the studies checked, with the rest unexplained. That table is the source of V, J and clone size, and D and trimming were worked out from the DNA. This sample has hundreds of thousands of clones in its table, and more than 70% of those were observed once. The biggest ten clones account for 4.5% to 6.5% of the sample.

Turning to this clone: What antigen it recognizes has not been identified. Base qualities are not recorded, but no much larger clone differs from it by a single base.

Each collaborating institution followed its own protocols to collect whole blood in K2EDTA tubes. Collaborator samples were shipped for TCRbeta analysis as frozen whole blood, isolated PBMCs, or DNA extracted from either sample type. This sequence was found in a man older than 75 with acute or convalescent COVID-19. The sequenced material came from peripheral blood.

At the DNA level, the sequence is TGTGCCAGCAGCGTAGGGCAGGGGCTACCATGGGGAACTGAAGCTTTCTTT. Its translation reads: CASSVGQGLPWGTEAFF. The sequence is built from TRBV9 and TRBJ1-1; 6 matching bases give a weak D call of TRBD1. The germline V gene sets CDR1 to SGDLS and CDR2 to YYNGEE. The CDR3 covers 17 residues, taking in both the cysteine and the phenylalanine. The DNA shown is the 51-base CDR3, in frame from base 1. V is clipped by 0 bases and J by 5 bases, and the sequence between their germline boundaries is 20 bases long.